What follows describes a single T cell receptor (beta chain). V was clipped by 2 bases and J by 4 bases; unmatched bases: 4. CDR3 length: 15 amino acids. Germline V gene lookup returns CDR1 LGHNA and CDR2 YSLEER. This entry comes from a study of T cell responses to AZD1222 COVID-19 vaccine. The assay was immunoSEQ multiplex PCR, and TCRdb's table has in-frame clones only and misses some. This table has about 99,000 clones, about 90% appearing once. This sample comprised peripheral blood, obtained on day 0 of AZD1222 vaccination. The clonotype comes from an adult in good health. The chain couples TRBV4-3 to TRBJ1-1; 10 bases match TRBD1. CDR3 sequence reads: CASSQPGQGVTEAFF. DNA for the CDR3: TGCGCCAGCAGCCAACCTGGACAGGGGGTCACTGAAGCTTTCTTT.